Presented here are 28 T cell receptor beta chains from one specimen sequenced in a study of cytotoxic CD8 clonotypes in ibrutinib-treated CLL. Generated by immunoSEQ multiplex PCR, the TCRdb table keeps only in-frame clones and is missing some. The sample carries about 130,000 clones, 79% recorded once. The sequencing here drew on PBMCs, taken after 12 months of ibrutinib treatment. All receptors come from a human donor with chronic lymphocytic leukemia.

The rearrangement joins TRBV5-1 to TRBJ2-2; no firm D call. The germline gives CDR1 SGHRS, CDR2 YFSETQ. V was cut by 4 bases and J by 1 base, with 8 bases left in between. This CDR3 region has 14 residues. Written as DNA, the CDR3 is TGCGCCAGCAGCGAAACAAGGAACACCGGGGAGCTGTTTTTT. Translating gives CASSETRNTGELFF.

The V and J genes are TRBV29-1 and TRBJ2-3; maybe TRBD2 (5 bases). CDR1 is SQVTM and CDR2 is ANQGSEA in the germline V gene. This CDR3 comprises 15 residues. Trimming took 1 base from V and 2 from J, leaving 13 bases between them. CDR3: CSVEVFTRTTDTQYF. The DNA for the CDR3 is TGCAGCGTTGAAGTATTCACTAGGACCACAGATACGCAGTATTTT.

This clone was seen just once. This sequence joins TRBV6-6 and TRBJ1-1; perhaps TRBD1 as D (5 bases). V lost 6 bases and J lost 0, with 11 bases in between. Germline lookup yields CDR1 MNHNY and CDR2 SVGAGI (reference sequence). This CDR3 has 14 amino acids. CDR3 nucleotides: TGTGCCAGCAGCCGGGGGGGTATGAACACTGAAGCTTTCTTT. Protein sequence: CASSRGGMNTEAFF.

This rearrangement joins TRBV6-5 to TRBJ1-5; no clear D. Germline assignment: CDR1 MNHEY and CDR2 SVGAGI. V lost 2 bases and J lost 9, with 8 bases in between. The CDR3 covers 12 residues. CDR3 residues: CASSYRSGPQHF. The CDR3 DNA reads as TGTGCCAGCAGTTACCGGTCGGGGCCCCAGCATTTT.

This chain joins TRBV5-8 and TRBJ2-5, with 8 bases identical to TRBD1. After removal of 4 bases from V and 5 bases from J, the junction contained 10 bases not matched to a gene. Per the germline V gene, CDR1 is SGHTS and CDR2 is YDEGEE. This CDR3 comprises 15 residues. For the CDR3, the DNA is TGTGCCAGCAGCCCCTTAGGACAGGGTCGGGAGACCCAGTACTTC. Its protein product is CASSPLGQGRETQYF.

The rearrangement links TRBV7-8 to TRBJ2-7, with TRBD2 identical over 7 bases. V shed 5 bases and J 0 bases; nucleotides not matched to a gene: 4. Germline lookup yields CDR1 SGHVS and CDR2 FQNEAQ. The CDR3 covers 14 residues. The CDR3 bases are TGTGCCAGCAGCCTCAGGGACTACTCCTACGAGCAGTACTTC. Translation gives CASSLRDYSYEQYF.

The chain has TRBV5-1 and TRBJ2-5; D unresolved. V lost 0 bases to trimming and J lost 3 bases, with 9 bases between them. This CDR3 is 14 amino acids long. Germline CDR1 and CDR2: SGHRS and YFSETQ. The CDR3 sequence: CASSLAGIEETQYF. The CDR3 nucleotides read TGCGCCAGCAGCTTGGCGGGTATAGAAGAGACCCAGTACTTC.

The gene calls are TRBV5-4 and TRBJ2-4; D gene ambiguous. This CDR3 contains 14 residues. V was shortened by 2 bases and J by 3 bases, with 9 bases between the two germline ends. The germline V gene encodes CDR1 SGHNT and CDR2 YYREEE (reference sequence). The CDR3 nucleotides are TGTGCCAGCAGCTTAAAGGAGCTCAAAAACATTCAGTACTTC. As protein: CASSLKELKNIQYF.

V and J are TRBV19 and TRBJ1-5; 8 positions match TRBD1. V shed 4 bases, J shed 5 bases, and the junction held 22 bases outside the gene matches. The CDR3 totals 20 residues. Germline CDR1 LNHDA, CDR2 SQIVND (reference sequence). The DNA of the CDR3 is TGTGCCAGTAGTACCCCTTTCCTCACAGGGGGACCTTACCATTATCAGCCCCAGCATTTT. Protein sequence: CASSTPFLTGGPYHYQPQHF.

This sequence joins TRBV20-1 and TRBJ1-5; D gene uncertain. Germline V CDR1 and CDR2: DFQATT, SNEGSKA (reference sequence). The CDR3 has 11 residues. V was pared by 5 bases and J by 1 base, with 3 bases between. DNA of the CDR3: TGCAGTGCTGGAAGCAATCAGCCCCAGCATTTT. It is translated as CSAGSNQPQHF.

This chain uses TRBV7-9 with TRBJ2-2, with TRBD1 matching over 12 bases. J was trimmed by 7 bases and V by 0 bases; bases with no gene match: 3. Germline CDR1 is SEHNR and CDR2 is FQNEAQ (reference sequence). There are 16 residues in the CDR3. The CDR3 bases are TGTGCCAGCAGCTTAGCCGGGACAGGGGGCGGCGGGGAGCTGTTTTTT. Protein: CASSLAGTGGGGELFF.

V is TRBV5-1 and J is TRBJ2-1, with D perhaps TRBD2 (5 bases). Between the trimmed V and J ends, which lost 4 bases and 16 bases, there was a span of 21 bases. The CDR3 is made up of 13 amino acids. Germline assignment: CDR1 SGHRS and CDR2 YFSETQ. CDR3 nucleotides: TGCGCCAGCAGCCCCTCACAAGCGGCGGGTGTCTTCTTC. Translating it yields CASSPSQAAGVFF.

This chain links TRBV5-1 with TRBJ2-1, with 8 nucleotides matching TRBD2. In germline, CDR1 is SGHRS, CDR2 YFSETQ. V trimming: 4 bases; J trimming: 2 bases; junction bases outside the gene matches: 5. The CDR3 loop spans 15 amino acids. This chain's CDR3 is CASSGGLEPYNEQFF. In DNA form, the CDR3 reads TGCGCCAGCAGCGGGGGACTAGAGCCCTACAATGAGCAGTTCTTC.

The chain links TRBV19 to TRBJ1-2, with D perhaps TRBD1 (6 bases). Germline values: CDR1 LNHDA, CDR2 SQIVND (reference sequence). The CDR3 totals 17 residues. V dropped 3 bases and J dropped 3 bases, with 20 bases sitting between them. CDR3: CASSIGQTSLKYYGYTF. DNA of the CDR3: TGTGCCAGTAGTATCGGACAGACAAGCTTAAAATACTATGGCTACACCTTC.

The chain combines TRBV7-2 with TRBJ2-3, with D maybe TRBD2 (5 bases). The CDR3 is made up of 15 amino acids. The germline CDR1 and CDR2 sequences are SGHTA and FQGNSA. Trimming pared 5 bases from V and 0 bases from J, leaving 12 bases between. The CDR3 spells CASSPGLGSTDTQYF. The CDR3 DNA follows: TGTGCCAGCAGCCCAGGACTGGGGAGCACAGATACGCAGTATTTT.

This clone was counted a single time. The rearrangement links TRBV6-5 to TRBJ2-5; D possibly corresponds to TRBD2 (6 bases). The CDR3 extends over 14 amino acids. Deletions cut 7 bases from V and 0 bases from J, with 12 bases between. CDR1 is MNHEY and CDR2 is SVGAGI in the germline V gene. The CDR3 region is CASTQDYNQETQYF. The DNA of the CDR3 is TGTGCCAGCACCCAGGACTATAACCAAGAGACCCAGTACTTC.

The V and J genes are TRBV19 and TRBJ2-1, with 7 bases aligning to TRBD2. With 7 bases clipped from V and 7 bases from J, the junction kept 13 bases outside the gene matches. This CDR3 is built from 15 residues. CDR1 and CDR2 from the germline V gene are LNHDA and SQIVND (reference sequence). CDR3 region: CASKTSGAIQNEQFF. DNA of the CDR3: TGTGCCAGTAAGACGAGCGGGGCTATTCAGAATGAGCAGTTCTTC.

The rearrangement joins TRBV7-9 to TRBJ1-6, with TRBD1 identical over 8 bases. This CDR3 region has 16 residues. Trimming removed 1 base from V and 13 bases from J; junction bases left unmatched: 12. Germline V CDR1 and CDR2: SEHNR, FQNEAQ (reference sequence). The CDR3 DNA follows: TGTGCCAGCAGCTTAGAGGGGACAGGCCCTAGTATCCCCCTCCACTTT. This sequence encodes CASSLEGTGPSIPLHF.

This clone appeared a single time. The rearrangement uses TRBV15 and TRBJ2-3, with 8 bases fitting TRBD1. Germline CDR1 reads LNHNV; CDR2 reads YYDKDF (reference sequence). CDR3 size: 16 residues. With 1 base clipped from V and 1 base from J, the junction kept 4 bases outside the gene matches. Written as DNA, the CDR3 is TGTGCCACCAGCAGAGGGGGACAGGCTGGCACAGATACGCAGTATTTT. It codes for CATSRGGQAGTDTQYF.

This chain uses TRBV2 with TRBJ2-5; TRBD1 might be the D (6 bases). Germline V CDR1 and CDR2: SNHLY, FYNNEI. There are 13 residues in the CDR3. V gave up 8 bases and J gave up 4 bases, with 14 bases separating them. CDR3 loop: CASGDTTGETQYF. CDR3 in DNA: TGTGCCAGCGGCGACACGACAGGAGAGACCCAGTACTTC.

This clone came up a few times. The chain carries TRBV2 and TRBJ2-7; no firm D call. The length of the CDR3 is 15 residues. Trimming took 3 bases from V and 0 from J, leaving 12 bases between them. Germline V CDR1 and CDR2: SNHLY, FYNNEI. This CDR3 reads CASSDILESSYEQYF. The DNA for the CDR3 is TGTGCCAGCAGTGATATTTTAGAGAGCTCCTACGAGCAGTACTTC.

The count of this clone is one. CDR3 sequence: CAIKPGQGDTGELFF. The CDR3 bases are TGTGCCATCAAGCCGGGACAGGGAGACACCGGGGAGCTGTTTTTT. The V and J genes are TRBV10-3 and TRBJ2-2, with 9 bases lining up with TRBD1. Germline CDR1 is ENHRY and CDR2 is SYGVKD. CDR3 size: 15 residues. V lost 7 bases to trimming and J lost 3 bases; unmatched junction nucleotides: 6.

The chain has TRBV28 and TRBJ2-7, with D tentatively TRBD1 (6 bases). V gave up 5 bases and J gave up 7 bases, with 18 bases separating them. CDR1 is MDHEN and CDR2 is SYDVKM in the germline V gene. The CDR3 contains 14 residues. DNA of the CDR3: TGTGCCAGCAGTAGGGGACAAGCCCCGGGGGAGCAGTACTTC. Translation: CASSRGQAPGEQYF.

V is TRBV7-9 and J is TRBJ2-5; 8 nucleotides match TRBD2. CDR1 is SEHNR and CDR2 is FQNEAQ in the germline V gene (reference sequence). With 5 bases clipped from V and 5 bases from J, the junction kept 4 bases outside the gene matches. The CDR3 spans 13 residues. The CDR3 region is CASSPGLVETQYF. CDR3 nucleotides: TGTGCCAGCAGCCCGGGACTAGTGGAGACCCAGTACTTC.

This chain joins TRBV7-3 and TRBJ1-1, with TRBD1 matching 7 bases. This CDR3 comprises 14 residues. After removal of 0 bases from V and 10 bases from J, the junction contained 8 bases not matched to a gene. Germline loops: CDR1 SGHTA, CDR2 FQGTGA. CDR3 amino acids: CASSLTGGYAGAFF. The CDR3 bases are TGTGCCAGCAGCTTAACAGGGGGCTACGCGGGAGCTTTCTTT. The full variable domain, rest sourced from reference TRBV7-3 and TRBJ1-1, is GAGVSQTPSNKVTEKGKYVELRCDPISGHTALYWYRQSLGQGPEFLIYFQGTGAADDSGLPNDRFFAVRPEGSVSTLKIQRTERGDSAVYLCASSLTGGYAGAFFGQGTRLTVV.

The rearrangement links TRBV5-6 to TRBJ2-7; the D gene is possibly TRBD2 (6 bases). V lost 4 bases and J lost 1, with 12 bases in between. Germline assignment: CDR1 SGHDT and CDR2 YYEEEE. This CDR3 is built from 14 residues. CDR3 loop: CASSRRGTSYEQYF. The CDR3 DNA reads TGTGCCAGCAGCCGGCGCGGGACTTCCTACGAGCAGTACTTC.

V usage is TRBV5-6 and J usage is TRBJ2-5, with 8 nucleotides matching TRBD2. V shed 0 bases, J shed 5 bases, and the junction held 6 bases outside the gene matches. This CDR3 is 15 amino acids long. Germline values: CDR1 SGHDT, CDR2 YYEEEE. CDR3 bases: TGTGCCAGCAGCTTGGTTCCAGCGGGAGTTGAGACCCAGTACTTC. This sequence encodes CASSLVPAGVETQYF.

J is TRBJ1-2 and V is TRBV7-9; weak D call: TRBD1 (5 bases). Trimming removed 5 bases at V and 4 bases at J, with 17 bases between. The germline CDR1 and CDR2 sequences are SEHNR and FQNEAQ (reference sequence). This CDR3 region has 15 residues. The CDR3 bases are TGTGCCAGCAGCCCCCGGGGGAACATCGGCTATGGCTACACCTTC. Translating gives CASSPRGNIGYGYTF. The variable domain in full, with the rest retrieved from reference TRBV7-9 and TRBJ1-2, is DTGVSQNPRHKITKRGQNVTFRCDPISEHNRLYWYRQTLGQGPEFLTYFQNEAQLEKSRLLSDRFSAERPKGSFSTLEIQRTEQGDSAMYLCASSPRGNIGYGYTFGSGTRLTVV.